Listed below are T cell receptor beta chains from one sample, sequenced in a study of T-cell reconstitution after alpha-beta-depleted transplantation in children. TCRdb itself ran the PCR reads through MiXCR, one entry per CDR3 protein. In the table there are about 260,000 distinct CDR3 sequences, around 7.8% of which are singletons. The sequencing used PBMCs, mostly from graft donor cells, collected 180 days after TCRalphabeta/CD19-depleted stem cell transplant. The receptors shown here come from a male patient younger than 18 who had a stem cell transplant for acute lymphoblastic leukemia, so the T cells may come from the graft donor. Both conserved end residues are part of each CDR3. The D gene is left open where the match is weak. Clone sizes are given selectively: once, few, many, or a class where the clone is expanded.

TRBD1	TRBJ2-7	many	TRBV5-1	TGCGCCAGCAGCTTGTGGGGGACAGGGATCACCTACGAGCAGTACTTC	CASSLWGTGITYEQYF
-	TRBJ1-4	few	TRBV20-1	TGCAGTGCTTCCGGCAGTGGACCGAATGAAAAACTGTTTTTT	CSASGSGPNEKLFF
-	TRBJ2-1	-	TRBV3-1	TGTGCCTGCTGCCAAGACGCCCCGGGGGACACTCGGTCCTACAATGAGCAGTTCTTC	CACCQDAPGDTRSYNEQFF
TRBD1	TRBJ1-2	many	TRBV10-3	TGTGCCACGACAGGGGGCTATGGCTACACCTTC	CATTGGYGYTF
TRBD2	TRBJ2-1	few	TRBV10-3	TGTGCCATCAGTGATGCCGGGACTAGCGGTTACAATGAGCAGTTCTTC	CAISDAGTSGYNEQFF
-	TRBJ2-6	many	TRBV6-5	TGTGCCAGCAGGGACTCTGGGGCCAACGTCCTGACTTTC	CASRDSGANVLTF
TRBD1	TRBJ2-3	many	TRBV5-1	TGCGCCAGCAGCCTCACGAGACAGGGGGCGGTTACGCAGTATTTT	CASSLTRQGAVTQYF
TRBD2	TRBJ2-1	many	TRBV5-1	TGCGCCAGCAGCTTGGCCTTGCGGGAGGTGATGGGCAATGAGCAGTTCTTC	CASSLALREVMGNEQFF
-	TRBJ2-2	many	TRBV24-1	TGTGCCACCAGTACAGGGACAAACACCGGGGAGCTGTTTTTT	CATSTGTNTGELFF
TRBD1	TRBJ2-7	many	TRBV12-3/TRBV12-4	TGTGCCATCGGGACAGGGTTCCACTACGAGCAGTACTTC	CAIGTGFHYEQYF
-	TRBJ2-5	many	TRBV28	TGTGCCAGCAGTTTACGGATCCAAGAGACCCAGTACTTC	CASSLRIQETQYF
TRBD1	TRBJ2-3	many	TRBV10-3	TGTGCCATCAGTCAGGGGGTCGGCACAGATACGCAGTATTTT	CAISQGVGTDTQYF
TRBD1	TRBJ2-3	many	TRBV27	TGTGCCAGCAGTTTAGGACAGGACGCAGATACGCAGTATTTT	CASSLGQDADTQYF
-	TRBJ2-1	many	TRBV20-1	TGCAGTCCATTACGTCCCTCGTTTTACAATGAGCAGTTCTTC	CSPLRPSFYNEQFF
-	TRBJ2-1	many	TRBV29-1	TGCAGCGTTGCGGTCCTAGGCAGCTCCTACAATGAGCAGTTCTTC	CSVAVLGSSYNEQFF
TRBD2	TRBJ2-1	many	TRBV27	TGTGCCAGCGGCTTCGGGAGCGGGAGCTCCTACAATGAGCAGTTCTTC	CASGFGSGSSYNEQFF
TRBD1	TRBJ1-1	many	TRBV20-1	TGCAGTGCTAGAGTTCGTGACAGGGGAGACACTGAAGCTTTCTTT	CSARVRDRGDTEAFF
-	TRBJ2-1	many	TRBV7-6	TGTGCCAGCAGCGACGATAGCTCCTACAATGAGCAGTTCTTC	CASSDDSSYNEQFF
-	TRBJ1-4	many	TRBV11-2	TGTGCCAGCCACCGGGGGGAACAGGGAGGAGGTGAAAAACTGTTTTTT	CASHRGEQGGGEKLFF
-	TRBJ2-7	many	TRBV19	TGTGCCAGTAGTCCCGAAGGAGGACTACCCCTCTCCTACGAGCAGTACTTC	CASSPEGGLPLSYEQYF
-	TRBJ1-6	many	TRBV4-1	TGCGCCAGCAGCCAAGAGGCCGGGAGGGCTGGGAGTTCACCCCTCCACTTT	CASSQEAGRAGSSPLHF
-	TRBJ2-1	many	TRBV6-2/TRBV6-3	TGTGCCAGCAGAGAGCGGCGCAATGAGCAGTTCTTC	CASRERRNEQFF
-	TRBJ2-3	many	TRBV5-1	TGCGCCAGCAGGACTGCCGTGAGCACAGATACGCAGTATTTT	CASRTAVSTDTQYF
-	TRBJ2-7	few	TRBV20-1	TGCAGTGCTAGCCCCAGCTCCTACGAGCAGTACTTC	CSASPSSYEQYF
-	TRBJ2-2	many	TRBV21-1	TGTGCCAGCAGGACAGGGTCGCGCACCGGGGAGCTGTTTTTT	CASRTGSRTGELFF
-	TRBJ2-7	few	TRBV11-2	TGTGCCAGCAGCGCCGGGACCTATCCCTACGAGCAGTACTTC	CASSAGTYPYEQYF
TRBD1	TRBJ2-3	many	TRBV7-2	TGTGCCAGCAGCCCGGACAGGAGCACAGATACGCAGTATTTT	CASSPDRSTDTQYF
TRBD1	TRBJ2-2	-	TRBV4-2	TGTGCCAGCAGCCAAGACGGCAGGGGGCGAACCGGGGAGCTGTTTTTT	CASSQDGRGRTGELFF
TRBD1	TRBJ2-5	many	TRBV13	TGTGCCAGCAGCTTAAGAGGGACAGCATCACAAGAGACCCAGTACTTC	CASSLRGTASQETQYF
TRBD2	TRBJ2-5	many	TRBV7-2	TGTGCCAGCAGCTTAGGGGGACTAGCGGGAGAGACCCAGTACTTC	CASSLGGLAGETQYF
TRBD1	TRBJ2-1	many	TRBV5-1	TGCGCCAGCAGCTTGGGGGACAGGGGGGCAAATGAGCAGTTCTTC	CASSLGDRGANEQFF
-	TRBJ2-7	-	TRBV7-9	TGTGCCAGCAGCCCAGCTTGGGGCCCCCACCCCTGGGAGCAGTACTTC	CASSPAWGPHPWEQYF
TRBD2	TRBJ2-3	many	TRBV20-1	TGCAGTGCTAGAGGAGGAGGCGGGGGGGTGAATCCCTTCACAGATACGCAGTATTTT	CSARGGGGGVNPFTDTQYF
-	TRBJ1-2	many	TRBV29-1	TGCAGCGCCCTGACTGAGTATGGCTACACCTTC	CSALTEYGYTF
-	TRBJ2-3	many	TRBV7-2	TGTGCCAGCAGCTTAGGGTCGTGGGGCACAGATACGCAGTATTTT	CASSLGSWGTDTQYF
-	TRBJ2-1	many	TRBV18	TGTGCCAGCTCACTACTAGTTCAGGGTTACAATGAGCAGTTCTTC	CASSLLVQGYNEQFF
-	TRBJ2-5	many	TRBV7-9	TGTGCCAGCAGTCGCCAATCGGAGACCCAGTACTTC	CASSRQSETQYF
TRBD1	TRBJ1-2	many	TRBV12-5	TGTGCTAGTGGTTGGAACACCCGACAGGGGAACTATGGCTACACCTTC	CASGWNTRQGNYGYTF
-	TRBJ1-2	many	TRBV12-3/TRBV12-4	TGTGCCAGCAGTTTTACGGGGAATCGGGGCTACACCTTC	CASSFTGNRGYTF
-	TRBJ2-5	many	TRBV20-1	TGCAGTGCTAGTGTTAAGGGGCAAGTCCAAGAGACCCAGTACTTC	CSASVKGQVQETQYF
-	TRBJ2-6	many	TRBV20-1	TGCAGTGCTAGGGGGGGACGGCCTGGGGCCAACGTCCTGACTTTC	CSARGGRPGANVLTF
-	TRBJ1-3	many	TRBV29-1	TGCAGCGTTGCAGGCTCTGGAAACACCATATATTTT	CSVAGSGNTIYF